This T cell receptor (beta chain) was retrieved from a study of cytomegalovirus exposure and HLA in healthy donors. General study points: It was confirmed in vitro that a few of the CMV-associated chains were specific for CMV antigens. The TCR clusters that emerged in the first cohort tended, a later analysis found, to co-occur in the 95 to 150 validation repertoires. The classifier reportedly diagnosed cytomegalovirus status with high sensitivity and specificity.

As for this clone: Its antigen is not identified.

The CDR3 loop spans 14 amino acids. Germline V CDR1 and CDR2: MDHEN, SYDVKM. Trimming removed 8 bases at V and 6 bases at J, with 19 bases between. Sequenced by immunoSEQ multiplex PCR; TCRdb stores in-frame clones only, minus some. The data contain about 220,000 clones, over 80% of them seen just once; the ten biggest clones take up roughly 1%. This TCR derives from a woman younger than 35 in good health and CMV-seronegative. The chain is built from TRBV28 and TRBJ1-2, with a weak D call TRBD1 (5 bases). Sequences were obtained from PBMCs. Here the CDR3 reads CASGVSGITNGYTF. The CDR3 nucleotides read TGTGCCAGCGGTGTTTCAGGGATAACTAATGGCTACACCTTC.